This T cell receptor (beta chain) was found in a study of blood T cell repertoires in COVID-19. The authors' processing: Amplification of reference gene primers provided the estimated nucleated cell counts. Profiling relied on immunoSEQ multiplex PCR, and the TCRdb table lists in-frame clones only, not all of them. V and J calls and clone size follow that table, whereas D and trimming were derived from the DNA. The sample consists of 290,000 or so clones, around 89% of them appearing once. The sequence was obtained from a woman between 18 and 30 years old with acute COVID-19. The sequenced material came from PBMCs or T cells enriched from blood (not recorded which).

The CDR3 loop is CASSFRPFTGTGREQFF. The CDR3 bases are TGTGCCAGCAGCTTTCGGCCTTTTACCGGGACAGGGAGGGAGCAGTTCTTC. The V gene is TRBV7-9, the J gene TRBJ2-1; 9 positions agree with TRBD1. From germline, CDR1 is SEHNR and CDR2 FQNEAQ (reference sequence). The CDR3 is made up of 17 amino acids. The junction had 16 bases not matched to a gene; V was cut back by 3 bases and J by 10 bases.